The sequence of this TCR beta chain was determined in a study of response to subunit inactivated influenza vaccine. Points from the study as a whole: The authors proposed limited new T cell recruitment per seasonal influenza vaccination.

V shed 0 bases and J shed 7 bases, with 7 bases lying between them. Germline V gives CDR1 LGHNA, CDR2 YSLEER. The CDR3 covers 13 residues. A note on this clonotype: Its antigen is still unknown.

In TCRdb, the RT-PCR reads were re-called with MiXCR into one record per CDR3 protein. Of about 650,000 distinct CDR3 sequences in the sample, 12% to 15% were seen once. The chain has TRBV4-3 and TRBJ2-1; the D call may be TRBD1 or TRBD2 (5 bases each). Sequencing used PBMCs from blood, obtained around 14 days before vaccination. The clonotype originates from a man in his fifties or sixties who received an inactivated influenza vaccine. The DNA for the CDR3 is TGCGCCAGCAGCCAAGAGTGGGGGAATGAGCAGTTCTTC. Its protein product is CASSQEWGNEQFF.